The 27 T cell receptor beta chains below come from one sample, sequenced in a study of shared clonotypes between healthy human individuals. Assay used: immunoSEQ multiplex PCR; TCRdb lists only in-frame clones, some missing. The table lists 450,000 to 650,000 clones, around 81% of them singletons. The source material was PBMCs. These TCRs come from a woman aged 40 to 55 in good health. Some clones in this sample may be carry-over from other donors' samples.

The chain uses TRBV18 and TRBJ1-4; tentative D call: TRBD1 (6 bases). The germline gives CDR1 KGHSH, CDR2 LQKENI. V gave up 5 bases and J gave up 2 bases, with 9 bases separating them. CDR3 length: 14 residues. CDR3 loop: CASSEGGTNEKLFF. As DNA, the CDR3 is TGTGCCAGCTCAGAGGGGGGCACTAATGAAAAACTGTTTTTT.

This clone was detected only a few times. The V call is TRBV18, the J call TRBJ1-2; the D is unclear. V lost 0 bases, J lost 8 bases, and 10 bases lay in between. Germline CDR1 is KGHSH and CDR2 is LQKENI. This CDR3 has 13 amino acids. In DNA form, the CDR3 reads TGTGCCAGCTCACCACCGTCTATCGAGGGCTACACCTTC. Its protein is CASSPPSIEGYTF.

The genes are TRBV6-1 and TRBJ1-5; weak D call: TRBD1 (5 bases). V lost 7 bases and J 3 bases, leaving 10 bases between the germline ends. The CDR3 loop spans 13 amino acids. Germline V gene data show CDR1 as MNHNS and CDR2 as SASEGT. CDR3 residues: CASTDSFNQPQHF. CDR3 DNA sequence: TGTGCCAGCACCGACAGTTTCAATCAGCCCCAGCATTTT.

The V call is TRBV6-1, the J call TRBJ2-7, with 8 bases matching TRBD1. The CDR3 length is 14 residues. Germline V gene lookup returns CDR1 MNHNS and CDR2 SASEGT. With 9 bases clipped from V and 4 bases from J, the junction kept 11 bases outside the gene matches. The CDR3 DNA is TGTGCCAGTTTACCAGGACAGGGTTGGTACGAGCAGTACTTC. Protein sequence: CASLPGQGWYEQYF.

As DNA, the CDR3 is TGTGCCAGCAGTGAAGCGCGTCCGGGACAGGGTAAATACGAGCAGTACTTC. This sequence encodes CASSEARPGQGKYEQYF. The V gene is TRBV2, the J gene TRBJ2-7; 9 bases match TRBD1. CDR1 is SNHLY and CDR2 is FYNNEI in the germline V gene. The CDR3 is 17 residues long. The ends lost 0 bases at V and 4 bases at J; junction bases unmatched: 10.

The rearrangement joins TRBV19 to TRBJ1-3, with 8 bases identical to TRBD1. There are 16 residues in the CDR3. V dropped 3 bases and J dropped 0; count of bases not matched to a gene: 4. Germline V CDR1 and CDR2: LNHDA, SQIVND (reference sequence). The CDR3 spells CASSMGQAGSGNTIYF. CDR3 coding DNA: TGTGCCAGTAGTATGGGACAGGCGGGCTCTGGAAACACCATATATTTT.

Comment on this clone: In the same sample, other DNA sequences code for this CDR3. This rearrangement joins TRBV5-1 to TRBJ2-1, with D perhaps matching TRBD1 (6 bases). The V end was cut by 0 bases, the J end by 4 bases, with 8 bases between. The germline V gene encodes CDR1 SGHRS and CDR2 YFSETQ. CDR3 length: 14 residues. For the CDR3, the DNA is TGCGCCAGCAGCTTGGCAGGGGCATACAATGAGCAGTTCTTC. Translated: CASSLAGAYNEQFF.

This clone was detected only once. This rearrangement joins TRBV10-3 to TRBJ2-3; D might be TRBD2 (5 bases). Germline values: CDR1 ENHRY, CDR2 SYGVKD. Trimming pared 4 bases from V and 2 bases from J, leaving 19 bases between. CDR3 length: 17 residues. The DNA of the CDR3 is TGTGCCATCAGTGGGGCTGCTCGGCTGACTAACACAGATACGCAGTATTTT. This translates into CAISGAARLTNTDTQYF.

J is TRBJ2-1 and V is TRBV11-3; no definite D call. The ends were cut back, 2 bases at V and 7 bases at J, with 9 bases in the middle. CDR1 is SGHNT and CDR2 is YENEEA in the germline V gene. The CDR3 is 13 amino acids. CDR3 nucleotide sequence: TGTGCCAGCAGCTTATTGGGGTTTAATGAGCAGTTCTTC. The encoded protein is CASSLLGFNEQFF.

J is TRBJ2-7 and V is TRBV15, with 14 bases lining up with TRBD2. CDR3 length: 21 amino acids. Per the germline V gene, CDR1 is LNHNV and CDR2 is YYDKDF (reference sequence). V lost 0 bases and J lost 3; bases outside the gene matches: 16. The CDR3 DNA reads TGTGCCACCAGCAGAGAACAACCGGGACTAGCGGGAGTGGTCGGCTACTACGAGCAGTACTTC. Amino acid sequence: CATSREQPGLAGVVGYYEQYF. The whole variable domain, remainder taken from reference TRBV15 and TRBJ2-7, is DAMVIQNPRYQVTQFGKPVTLSCSQTLNHNVMYWYQQKSSQAPKLLFHYYDKDFNNEADTPDNFQSRRPNTSFCFLDIRSPGLGDTAMYLCATSREQPGLAGVVGYYEQYFGPGTRLTVT.

Turning to this clone: This may be a read error: a much more frequent sequence differs by one nucleotide. Other nucleotide sequences in the sample specify the same CDR3. V usage is TRBV7-9 and J usage is TRBJ1-2; tentative D call: TRBD1 (5 bases). The CDR3 is 12 residues long. Germline assignment: CDR1 SEHNR and CDR2 FQNEAQ (reference sequence). Here the CDR3 DNA reads TGTGCCAGCAGCCCCATTACAGGAGGCTACACTTTC. This codes for CASSPITGGYTF.

This chain links TRBV7-9 with TRBJ2-5, with a possible D match to TRBD1 (6 bases). This CDR3 comprises 16 residues. The V and J ends lost 4 bases and 4 bases respectively, with 19 bases between them. Per germline, CDR1 SEHNR and CDR2 FQNEAQ (reference sequence). CDR3 sequence reads: CASSSQLRDMRETQYF. Written as DNA, the CDR3 is TGTGCCAGCAGCTCCCAGCTCCGGGACATGAGAGAGACCCAGTACTTC.

The chain joins TRBV28 to TRBJ2-2; D uncertain. Per germline, CDR1 MDHEN and CDR2 SYDVKM. The CDR3 loop spans 17 amino acids. V dropped 5 bases and J dropped 5 bases, with 21 bases sitting between them. Here the CDR3 reads CASSLTHATSDTGELFF. The CDR3 region has the DNA TGTGCCAGCAGTCTAACTCACGCGACGAGTGATACCGGGGAGCTGTTTTTT.

The chain employs TRBV14 and TRBJ2-5; 8 bases map to TRBD1. The V segment lost 0 bases and the J segment 2 bases; nucleotides outside the gene matches: 2. The CDR3 contains 15 residues. Per the germline V gene, CDR1 is SGHDN and CDR2 is FVKESK. CDR3 residues: CASSQDRTGQETQYF. In nucleotides, the CDR3 is TGTGCCAGCAGCCAAGATCGGACAGGGCAAGAGACCCAGTACTTC.

The rearrangement joins TRBV7-2 to TRBJ1-2; the D is unclear. The CDR3 consists of 13 residues. V lost 1 base and J lost 2, with 5 bases in between. Germline CDR1 is SGHTA and CDR2 is FQGNSA. DNA for the CDR3: TGTGCCAGCAGCTTAGTAACCAACTATGGCTACACCTTC. This translates into CASSLVTNYGYTF.

This chain uses TRBV7-8 with TRBJ1-1; 7 bases fit TRBD1. J lost 1 base, V lost 4 bases, and 6 bases had no gene match. This CDR3 has 15 amino acids. The germline gives CDR1 SGHVS, CDR2 FQNEAQ. Here the CDR3 reads CASSYSRGGNTEAFF. For the CDR3, the DNA is TGTGCCAGCAGCTATTCCAGGGGGGGGAACACTGAAGCTTTCTTT.

This clone was counted a single time. At one end, the junction sequence differs from germline, possibly due to a read error. The chain combines TRBV11-2 with TRBJ2-5; no firm D call. CDR3 length: 14 amino acids. Germline V gene data show CDR1 as SGHAT and CDR2 as FQNNGV. As DNA, the CDR3 is TGTGCCAGCAGCTTACCCCCTAACCAGGAGACCCAGTACTTC. Amino acids: CASSLPPNQETQYF.

This sequence joins TRBV29-1 and TRBJ2-1; 11 bases fit TRBD2. V shed 8 bases and J 8 bases; nucleotides not matched to a gene: 11. Looked up from germline, CDR1 is SQVTM and CDR2 is ANQGSEA. This CDR3 region has 14 residues. The CDR3 bases are TGCAGCCTGAGGCCTAGCGGGAGGTTGGATGAGCAGTTCTTC. This gives the protein CSLRPSGRLDEQFF.

V usage is TRBV19 and J usage is TRBJ1-2, with TRBD1 identical over 10 bases. The germline gives CDR1 LNHDA, CDR2 SQIVND (reference sequence). V lost 5 bases, J lost 6 bases, and 3 bases stayed unmatched. The CDR3 covers 13 residues. CDR3 in amino acids: CASSLGQGNGYTF. CDR3 nucleotides: TGTGCCAGTAGTTTGGGACAGGGGAATGGCTACACCTTC.

Notes on this clone: This sample also contains other DNA sequences that code for the same CDR3. CDR3: CASSLGGPYEQYF. The CDR3 nucleotides are TGTGCCAGCAGCTTGGGCGGACCCTACGAGCAGTACTTC. The chain couples TRBV5-6 to TRBJ2-7; no clear D gene. CDR3 length: 13 residues. Trimming removed 0 bases at V and 2 bases at J, with 6 bases between. Germline CDR1 and CDR2: SGHDT and YYEEEE.

The V gene is TRBV18, the J gene TRBJ1-1, with D possibly matching TRBD1 (5 bases). Trimming took 2 bases from V and 0 from J, leaving 13 bases between them. CDR1 is KGHSH, CDR2 LQKENI, per germline. The CDR3 is 16 residues long. CDR3 sequence (DNA): TGTGCCAGCTCACCATATGACCCAGGGTTGAACACTGAAGCTTTCTTT. Translating gives CASSPYDPGLNTEAFF.

This clone was seen many times. The same CDR3 is also encoded by other DNA sequences in this sample. V is TRBV28 and J is TRBJ2-2; possibly TRBD1 for D (6 bases). The V and J ends lost 3 bases and 5 bases respectively, with 7 bases between them. The CDR3 is 13 residues long. In germline, CDR1 is MDHEN, CDR2 SYDVKM. The DNA of the CDR3 is TGTGCCAGCAGTTTGGGGGCGACCGGGGAGCTGTTTTTT. It is translated as CASSLGATGELFF.

The chain links TRBV5-1 to TRBJ1-4; maybe TRBD1 (6 bases). The CDR3 has 15 amino acids. Per the germline V gene, CDR1 is SGHRS and CDR2 is YFSETQ. Deletions cut 0 bases from V and 4 bases from J, with 10 bases between. CDR3 DNA: TGCGCCAGCAGCTTGGTTGGAGGGGGTAATGAAAAACTGTTTTTT. Translating gives CASSLVGGGNEKLFF.

This clone was seen just once. The V gene is TRBV7-2, the J gene TRBJ2-5; TRBD2 matches 8 bases. The J call may not be correct, given that the DNA end is closer to TRBJ2-7. This CDR3 region has 14 residues. Germline CDR1 and CDR2: SGHTA and FQGNSA. The CDR3 coding sequence is TGTGCCAGCAGCTTGAAGGTAGCGGGACTCGAGCAGTACTTC. Translating gives CASSLKVAGLEQYF.

DNA of the CDR3: TGTGCCAGCAGTGATCAGGGGGGCCGGGGTGAAAAACTGTTTTTT. This translates into CASSDQGGRGEKLFF. This chain links TRBV6-1 with TRBJ1-4, with TRBD1 matching over 7 bases. This CDR3 region has 15 residues. CDR1 and CDR2 (germline): MNHNS, SASEGT. V lost 3 bases, J lost 7 bases, and 8 bases stayed unmatched.

The rearrangement links TRBV7-8 to TRBJ1-3; no clear D gene. The CDR3 runs to 14 residues. CDR1 is SGHVS and CDR2 is FQNEAQ in the germline V gene. Trimming cost V 1 base and J 0 bases, with 4 bases left between them. Written as DNA, the CDR3 is TGTGCCAGCAGCTTAGGGGTCTCTGGAAACACCATATATTTT. Its protein product is CASSLGVSGNTIYF.

The CDR3 spells CASSQETGGPGNTIYF. CDR3 DNA: TGTGCCAGCTCACAAGAAACAGGGGGCCCTGGAAACACCATATATTTT. The rearrangement joins TRBV18 to TRBJ1-3, with 9 bases lining up with TRBD1. The CDR3 is 16 residues long. J lost 2 bases, V lost 4 bases, and 6 bases had no gene match. The germline V gene has CDR1 KGHSH and CDR2 LQKENI.